This T cell receptor beta chain was observed in a study of shared clonotypes between healthy human individuals. The germline V and J ends were trimmed by 2 bases and 1 base, with 11 bases remaining between them. From germline, CDR1 is GTSNPN and CDR2 SVGIG (reference sequence). This CDR3 is 14 amino acids long. Profiling relied on immunoSEQ multiplex PCR, and the TCRdb table lists in-frame clones only, not all of them. The sample has over 2 million clones, approximately 95% seen once. This chain joins TRBV30 and TRBJ1-1; no reliable D call. The origin of this receptor is a man younger than 30 in good health. Sequencing was done on a sample of naive CD4+ T cells sorted from blood. Specified subset: CD45RA+ positively selected. Written as DNA, the CDR3 is TGTGCCTGGAGTATGGGGAAGGGGAACACTGAAGCTTTCTTT. This sequence encodes CAWSMGKGNTEAFF.